This T cell receptor (beta chain) comes out of a study of shared clonotypes between healthy human individuals (dated by TCRdb to about 2020). Describing the broader study: The cohort included a few men and a couple of women between 18 and 49 years of age. To estimate repertoire size and how much clonotype sharing occurs between individuals, the study deeply sequenced the blood TCR repertoires of five healthy adults. For each donor, CD4 naive and CD4 memory were each run on three plates, CD8 naive on two plates, and CD8 memory on one plate. Each donor's leukapheresis produced roughly between roughly 0.85 and 9.5 billion PBMCs. Different laboratories and diverse techniques were used to prepare libraries and sequence TCR repertoires, to increase sequencing depth and limit assay-specific biases.

The research as a whole found: Naive subsets generally had larger estimated clonotype richness than memory subsets did. Based on pairwise subsampling, the degree of clonotype sharing among donors was expected to be affected by sequencing depth. Incomplete sequencing was indicated by rarefaction of sorted-subset datasets, despite the large sequencing depth. Sampling was restricted to blood, and TCR repertoires in tissue are likely to differ from TCR repertoires in blood. Because the study included only a small number of donors, the genetic and exposure-history diversity represented was limited. Approximately 5% of naive CD4, more than 3% of naive CD8, 2.3% of memory CD4, and 0.35% to 0.4% of memory CD8 clonotypes were shared across a few donors. Clonotypes shared by all four sorted-subset donors showed higher generation probabilities than non-shared clonotypes.

The donors were healthy, HIV-negative adults who had no recently reported acute infections or vaccinations. Only Caucasian adults living in Nashville, Tennessee, USA were represented among the donors. CD4+ T cells were enriched by magnetic negative selection; naive cells were then positively selected on CD45RA, and the negative fraction formed the memory subset. Blood was collected by leukapheresis, and PBMCs were isolated by Ficoll-Histopaque density gradient centrifugation and then cryopreserved in liquid nitrogen vapor phase. Analytical flow cytometry was used to check the purity and quantity of every magnetically sorted T cell population. Genomic DNA was isolated from each sorted fraction and quantified by UV absorbance on a Nanodrop 2000c. A word on this clone: What this receptor recognizes is not known. No base-level quality is on record; no much larger clone is a single base apart.

Compared with germline, V lacks 4 bases and J lacks 4 bases; bases without a gene match: 11. Via the germline V gene, CDR1 is SGDLS and CDR2 YYNGEE. The CDR3 starts with the cysteine, ends with the phenylalanine, and has 16 residues. Of the read, only the CDR3 DNA is kept; its 48 bases are in frame from base 1. Using the deep immunoSEQ assay, multiplex PCR amplified TCR CDR3 regions from genomic DNA. Extracted genomic DNA from each cell subset was spread evenly across all wells of several immunoSEQ 96-well plates, with each plate serving as a replicate. For sorted subsets, 200 ng of genomic DNA, equivalent to 25,000 to 35,000 T cell genomes, went into each replicate PCR. Purified libraries were quantified with a Qubit 3.0 fluorometer, sized on a Bioanalyzer 2100, and re-quantified with the KAPA Library Quantification kit. Each immunoSEQ 96-well plate was sequenced on its own single-read 150-cycle Illumina NextSeq 550 flow cell. Per the original workflow: Because only junctional sequences without quality scores were contained in the immunoSEQ output, filtering matching that applied to full-length reads could not be performed. To assign V/J genes and CDR3, sequences were annotated using PyIR, a Python wrapper for IgBLAST v1.9, with IMGT germline references. Reads were filtered out if the reads had weak V/J assignments (E-value above 1e-6), no CDR3, stop codons, out-of-frame junctions, or ambiguous translated residues. V3J clonotypes were defined by identical inferred V gene, J gene, and CDR3 amino acid sequence. Percentage overlap between repertoires was computed as shared unique clonotypes divided by the size of the smaller repertoire. Repertoire richness was assessed with RTK rarefaction, the Chao1 estimator, and Recon v2.1 estimates of unobserved clonotypes. For all TCRbeta clonotypes obtained by the gDNA method from a few donors, generation probabilities were computed with OLGA. This immuneACCESS table, as held by TCRdb, lists in-frame sequences with V and J called but not all clones. Of the missing ones, under half trace to an unresolved V gene in checked studies; the others have no known cause. V and J calls and clone size are given by that table; D and trimming were obtained from the DNA. This sample has about 2.3 million clones in its table, and 85% to 95% of those were observed once. The ten top clones hold 0.3% to 0.4% of the sample.

This sequence uses TRBV9 and TRBJ1-2; TRBD1 aligns with 9 central bases. Material for sequencing was naive CD4+ T cells from PBMCs. This specimen's cell subset or site label, interpreted: CD45RA+ positively selected. The clonotype was recovered from a man between 18 and 35 years old in good health. Some clones in this sample may be carry-over from other donors' samples. Here the CDR3 is given as CASSKTGQGRSYGYTF. At the DNA level, the sequence is TGTGCCAGCAGCAAGACGGGACAGGGTAGATCCTATGGCTACACCTTC.